This TCR beta chain was found in a study of PD-L1 blockade in urothelial cancer. Study summary: When patients started atezolizumab in the mid-2010s, it was given at 1,200 mg intravenously every 3 weeks.

CDR1 is LNHDA, CDR2 SQIVND, per germline (reference sequence). CDR3 length: 15 amino acids. V lost 9 bases, J lost 2 bases, and 12 bases stayed unmatched. Time point in this sample: peripheral blood 6 weeks after treatment start. Enrolled patients showed locally advanced or metastatic urothelial carcinoma. TCR analog templates of synthetic origin were spiked into each PCR. Produced via immunoSEQ multiplex PCR; TCRdb's table is partial and in-frame only. This table has fewer than 90,000 clones, approximately 90% appearing once. Only a few counts were recorded for this clone. The chain is built from TRBV19 and TRBJ1-2; 7 bases match TRBD1. This TCR came from an elderly woman with urothelial cancer. The input for sequencing was PBMCs, taken around atezolizumab (anti-PD-L1) treatment. CDR3 sequence reads: CASRKEGAENYGYTF. For the CDR3, the DNA is TGTGCCAGCCGAAAAGAGGGGGCGGAAAACTATGGCTACACCTTC.